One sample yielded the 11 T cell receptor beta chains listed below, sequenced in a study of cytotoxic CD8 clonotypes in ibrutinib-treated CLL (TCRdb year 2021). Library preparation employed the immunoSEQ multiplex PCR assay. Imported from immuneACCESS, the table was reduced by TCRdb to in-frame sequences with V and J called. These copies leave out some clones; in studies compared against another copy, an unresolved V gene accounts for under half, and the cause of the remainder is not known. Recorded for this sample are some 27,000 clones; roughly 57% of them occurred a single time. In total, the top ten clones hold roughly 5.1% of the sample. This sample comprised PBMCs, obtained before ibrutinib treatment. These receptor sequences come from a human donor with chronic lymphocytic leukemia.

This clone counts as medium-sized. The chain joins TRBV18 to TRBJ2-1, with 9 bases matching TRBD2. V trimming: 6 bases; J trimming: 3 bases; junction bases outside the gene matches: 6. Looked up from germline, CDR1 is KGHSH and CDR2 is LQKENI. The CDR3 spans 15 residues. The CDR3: CASSLAGSLYNEQFF. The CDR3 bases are TGTGCCAGCTCTCTAGCGGGGTCTCTCTACAATGAGCAGTTCTTC.

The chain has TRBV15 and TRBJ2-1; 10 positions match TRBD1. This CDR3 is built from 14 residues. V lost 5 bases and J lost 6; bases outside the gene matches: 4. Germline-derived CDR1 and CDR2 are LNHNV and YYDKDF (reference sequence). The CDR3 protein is CATSPRQGANEQFF. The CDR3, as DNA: TGTGCCACCAGCCCACGACAGGGGGCCAATGAGCAGTTCTTC.

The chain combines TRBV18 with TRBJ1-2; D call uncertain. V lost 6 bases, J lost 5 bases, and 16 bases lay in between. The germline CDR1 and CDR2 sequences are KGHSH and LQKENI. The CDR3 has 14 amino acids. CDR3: CASSSQLGRYGYTF. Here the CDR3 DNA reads TGTGCCAGCTCTTCACAATTGGGGAGGTATGGCTACACCTTC.

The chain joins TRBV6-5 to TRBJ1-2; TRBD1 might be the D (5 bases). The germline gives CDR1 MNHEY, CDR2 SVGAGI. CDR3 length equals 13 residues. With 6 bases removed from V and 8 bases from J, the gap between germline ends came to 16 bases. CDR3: CASRSGTLEGYTF. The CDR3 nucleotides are TGTGCCAGCAGGTCCGGGACGTTGGAAGGCTACACCTTC.

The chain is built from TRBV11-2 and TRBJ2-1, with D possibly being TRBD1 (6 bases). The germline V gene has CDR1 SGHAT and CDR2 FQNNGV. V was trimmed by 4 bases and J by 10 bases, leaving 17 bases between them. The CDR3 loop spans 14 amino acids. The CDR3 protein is CASSSTGGPGEQFF. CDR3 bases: TGTGCCAGCAGCTCGACAGGTGGGCCAGGGGAGCAGTTCTTC.

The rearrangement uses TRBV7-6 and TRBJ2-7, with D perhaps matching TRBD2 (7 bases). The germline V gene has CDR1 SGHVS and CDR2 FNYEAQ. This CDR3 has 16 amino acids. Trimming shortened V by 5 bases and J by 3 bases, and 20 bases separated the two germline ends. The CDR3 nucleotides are TGTGCCAGCAGCCCCGGTGGGGGGGCTGTAGTCTACGAGCAGTACTTC. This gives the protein CASSPGGGAVVYEQYF.

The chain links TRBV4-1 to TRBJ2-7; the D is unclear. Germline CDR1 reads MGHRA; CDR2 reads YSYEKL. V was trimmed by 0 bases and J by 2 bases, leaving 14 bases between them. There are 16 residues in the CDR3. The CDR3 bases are TGCGCCAGCAGCCAAGACTATTGGGCGGCTCCCTACGAGCAGTACTTC. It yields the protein CASSQDYWAAPYEQYF.

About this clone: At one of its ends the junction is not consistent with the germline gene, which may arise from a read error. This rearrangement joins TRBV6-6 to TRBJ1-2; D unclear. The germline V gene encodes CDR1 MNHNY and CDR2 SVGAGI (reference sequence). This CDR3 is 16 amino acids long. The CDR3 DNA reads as TGTGCCAGCAGTTACAGCCCTCAACGGACTAATTATGGCTACACCTTC. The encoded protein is CASSYSPQRTNYGYTF.

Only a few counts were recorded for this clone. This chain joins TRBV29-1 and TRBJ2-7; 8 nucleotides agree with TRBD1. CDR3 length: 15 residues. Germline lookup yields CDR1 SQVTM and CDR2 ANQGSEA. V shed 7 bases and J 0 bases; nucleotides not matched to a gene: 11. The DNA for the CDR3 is TGCAGCGCCTACACAGACAGGGGAAGCTCCTACGAGCAGTACTTC. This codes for CSAYTDRGSSYEQYF.

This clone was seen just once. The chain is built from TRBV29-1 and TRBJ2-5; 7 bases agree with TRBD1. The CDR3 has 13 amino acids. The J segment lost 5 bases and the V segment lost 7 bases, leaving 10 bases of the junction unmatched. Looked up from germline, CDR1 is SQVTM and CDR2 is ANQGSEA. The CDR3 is CSALQGFGETQYF. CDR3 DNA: TGCAGCGCCCTACAGGGGTTTGGGGAGACCCAGTACTTC.

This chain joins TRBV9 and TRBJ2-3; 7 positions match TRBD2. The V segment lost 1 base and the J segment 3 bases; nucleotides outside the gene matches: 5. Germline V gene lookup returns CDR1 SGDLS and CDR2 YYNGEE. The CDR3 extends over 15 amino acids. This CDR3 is CASSVLDGGTDTQYF. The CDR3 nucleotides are TGTGCCAGCAGCGTACTGGACGGGGGGACAGATACGCAGTATTTT.